This T cell receptor beta chain was sequenced during a study of beta chain features in type 1 diabetes. Study-level background: Patients did not differ from healthy donors in age, gender or cell yield. Study-wide points: At VDJ recombination sites, type 1 diabetes patients had fewer insertions and more deleted nucleotides.

As every portion of the isolated RNA was reverse transcribed, the sequencing read expressed TCRB transcripts. The average read count of naive, central memory and regulatory T cell samples was approximately 3.9 million. Produced via immunoSEQ multiplex PCR; TCRdb's table is partial and in-frame only. The sample holds about 930,000 clones, roughly 16% seen once. Purities over 98% were achieved in all sorted populations. Trimming removed 3 bases at V and 1 base at J, with 10 bases between. The CDR3 spans 14 residues. Germline V gene data show CDR1 as SGHTA and CDR2 as FQGNSA. This clone was recorded a few times. What it binds is not known.

This TCR derives from a woman younger than 30 in good health. The source material was naive CD4+ T cells from blood. The chain carries TRBV7-2 and TRBJ2-7, with D tentatively TRBD1 (5 bases). DNA for the CDR3: TGTGCCAGCAGCTTTGGGGCGACATCCTACGAGCAGTACTTC. It codes for CASSFGATSYEQYF. The full variable domain, completed using reference TRBV7-2 and TRBJ2-7, is GAGVSQSPSNKVTEKGKDVELRCDPISGHTALYWYRQSLGQGLEFLIYFQGNSAPDKSGLPSDRFSAERTGGSVSTLTIQRTQQEDSAVYLCASSFGATSYEQYFGPGTRLTVT.